A single sample is the source of the 29 T cell receptor beta chains below, sequenced in a study of cytomegalovirus exposure and HLA in healthy donors. Primers: 60 Vbeta forward and 13 Jbeta reverse. Profiling relied on immunoSEQ multiplex PCR, and the TCRdb table lists in-frame clones only, not all of them. The repertoire includes over 150,000 clones, roughly 80% of them detected once, and roughly 4.7% sits in the top ten. What was sequenced was PBMCs. Receptor source: a man aged 30 to 45 in good health and CMV-seronegative.

This clone was seen once. The chain employs TRBV4-1 and TRBJ2-1; D might be TRBD1 (6 bases). Germline CDR1 reads MGHRA; CDR2 reads YSYEKL. This CDR3 contains 16 residues. V was clipped by 4 bases and J by 0 bases, with 13 bases between them. The CDR3 nucleotides are TGCGCCAGCAGCCTCCGGGACACCAGCTCCTACAATGAGCAGTTCTTC. Translating gives CASSLRDTSSYNEQFF.

The CDR3 coding sequence is TGCAGCGCACTACAGGGGACCGGTAAATTGAACACTGAAGCTTTCTTT. As protein: CSALQGTGKLNTEAFF. The chain links TRBV29-1 to TRBJ1-1; TRBD1 matches at 7 bases. Germline trimming cut 7 bases from V and 0 bases from J; bases unmatched to any gene: 14. CDR1 is SQVTM and CDR2 is ANQGSEA in the germline V gene. The length of the CDR3 is 16 residues.

This clone has just a few counts. The V call is TRBV9, the J call TRBJ2-5, with 7 bases that match TRBD2. This CDR3 comprises 16 residues. Trimming took 4 bases from V and 7 from J; bases not matched to a gene: 16. CDR1 and CDR2 (germline): SGDLS, YYNGEE. The chain's CDR3 is CASSLGGEETKGTQYF. The CDR3 DNA is TGTGCCAGCAGCTTGGGGGGGGAGGAAACTAAAGGGACCCAGTACTTC.

The chain couples TRBV7-2 to TRBJ2-7, with TRBD1 as a possible D gene (5 bases). V was clipped by 1 base and J by 9 bases, with 13 bases between them. CDR1 and CDR2 from the germline V gene are SGHTA and FQGNSA. The CDR3 spans 13 residues. The CDR3 reads CASSLGSQRGQYF. CDR3 DNA: TGTGCCAGCAGCTTAGGCTCCCAAAGGGGGCAGTACTTC. Full variable domain (outside the CDR3, taken from reference TRBV7-2 and TRBJ2-7): GAGVSQSPSNKVTEKGKDVELRCDPISGHTALYWYRQSLGQGLEFLIYFQGNSAPDKSGLPSDRFSAERTGGSVSTLTIQRTQQEDSAVYLCASSLGSQRGQYFGPGTRLTVT.

V gene TRBV25-1 combines with J gene TRBJ2-1; 8 positions agree with TRBD2. The germline V gene encodes CDR1 MGHDK and CDR2 SYGVNS. CDR3 length: 15 amino acids. V shed 5 bases, J shed 0 bases, and the junction held 3 bases outside the gene matches. As DNA, the CDR3 is TGTGCCAGCAGTCGGGAGGGGCGCTCCTACAATGAGCAGTTCTTC. It translates to CASSREGRSYNEQFF.

This clone has a single count. The J gene is TRBJ2-1, the V gene TRBV6-5; D gene uncertain. The V gene lost 6 bases and the J gene lost 10 bases, with 13 bases spanning the gap. This CDR3 region has 12 residues. Germline values: CDR1 MNHEY, CDR2 SVGAGI. In DNA, the CDR3 is TGTGCCAGCAGACCGACAATTAACGAGCAGTTCTTC. Amino acid sequence: CASRPTINEQFF.

The chain recombines TRBV7-3 with TRBJ2-1; D perhaps matches TRBD1 (5 bases). V was cut by 5 bases and J by 4 bases, with 15 bases left in between. The germline gives CDR1 SGHTA, CDR2 FQGTGA. The CDR3 is made up of 15 amino acids. As DNA, the CDR3 is TGTGCCAGCAGCCCCTATCAGGGTTCTTACAATGAGCAGTTCTTC. It specifies CASSPYQGSYNEQFF. Complete variable domain (other parts from reference TRBV7-3 and TRBJ2-1): GAGVSQTPSNKVTEKGKYVELRCDPISGHTALYWYRQSLGQGPEFLIYFQGTGAADDSGLPNDRFFAVRPEGSVSTLKIQRTERGDSAVYLCASSPYQGSYNEQFFGPGTRLTVL.

V and J are TRBV28 and TRBJ2-6; tentative D call: TRBD1 (5 bases). With 5 bases removed from V and 0 bases from J, the gap between germline ends came to 17 bases. CDR1 and CDR2 (germline): MDHEN, SYDVKM. The CDR3 has 18 amino acids. CDR3 amino acids: CASSRTTATGSGANVLTF. CDR3 DNA sequence: TGTGCCAGCAGTAGAACGACAGCTACCGGCTCTGGGGCCAACGTCCTGACTTTC.

This clone came up once. The rearrangement links TRBV28 to TRBJ1-5; 7 positions match TRBD1. Germline CDR1 and CDR2: MDHEN and SYDVKM. V lost 3 bases to trimming and J lost 3 bases; unmatched junction nucleotides: 8. The CDR3 spans 16 residues. In DNA, the CDR3 is TGTGCCAGCAGTTTGGGCGTAGGGACAGTCAATCAGCCCCAGCATTTT. It translates to CASSLGVGTVNQPQHF.

This clone was found once. The CDR3 DNA sequence: TGTGCCAGCTCATCGTCAACTCCGGGACAGGGGAATCAGCCCCAGCATTTT. It translates to CASSSSTPGQGNQPQHF. The V call is TRBV18, the J call TRBJ1-5, with 10 nucleotides matching TRBD1. This CDR3 has 17 amino acids. Germline V gene data show CDR1 as KGHSH and CDR2 as LQKENI. Trimming at V came to 5 bases and at J to 4 bases, leaving 11 bases not matched to a gene.

The J gene is TRBJ2-3, the V gene TRBV9; 11 bases map to TRBD2. Germline CDR1 SGDLS, CDR2 YYNGEE. The CDR3 is 16 amino acids. With 2 bases clipped from V and 4 bases from J, the junction kept 6 bases outside the gene matches. The CDR3 coding sequence is TGTGCCAGCAGCGTTAGCGGGGGGGCCTGGGCAGATACGCAGTATTTT. Translating gives CASSVSGGAWADTQYF.

V gene TRBV30 combines with J gene TRBJ1-6; weak D call: TRBD1 (5 bases). CDR1 is GTSNPN and CDR2 is SVGIG in the germline V gene (reference sequence). The CDR3 extends over 15 amino acids. V was shortened by 2 bases and J by 6 bases, with 14 bases between the two germline ends. In DNA, the CDR3 is TGTGCCTGGAGTAACGGAGGGGCAGTTAATTCACCCCTCCACTTT. Translated: CAWSNGGAVNSPLHF.

The CDR3 is CASSPGYRVSQNTEAFF. The CDR3 region has the DNA TGTGCCAGCAGCCCTGGATACAGGGTTAGCCAAAACACTGAAGCTTTCTTT. This chain joins TRBV5-4 and TRBJ1-1; TRBD1 might be the D (6 bases). V lost 4 bases, J lost 2 bases, and 21 bases lay in between. Germline CDR1 SGHNT, CDR2 YYREEE (reference sequence). The CDR3 is 17 residues long.

The V gene is TRBV7-8, the J gene TRBJ1-6; weak D call: TRBD1 (5 bases). This CDR3 has 16 residues. CDR1 and CDR2 from the germline V gene are SGHVS and FQNEAQ. Trimming pared 2 bases from V and 8 bases from J, leaving 16 bases between. The CDR3 is CASSLPPVRADSPLHF. The CDR3 region has the DNA TGTGCCAGCAGCTTACCTCCAGTCAGGGCTGATTCACCCCTCCACTTT.

The chain links TRBV10-3 to TRBJ2-1; TRBD1 aligns across 8 bases. The CDR3 contains 17 residues. V was clipped by 2 bases and J by 0 bases; unmatched bases: 6. The germline CDR1 and CDR2 sequences are ENHRY and SYGVKD. CDR3 residues: CAISEGRTGNSYNEQFF. CDR3 nucleotides: TGTGCCATCAGTGAGGGACGGACAGGGAACTCCTACAATGAGCAGTTCTTC.

This chain uses TRBV7-8 with TRBJ2-5; 8 bases match TRBD2. The CDR3 is 13 amino acids. V lost 8 bases, J lost 0 bases, and 2 bases stayed unmatched. The germline V gene encodes CDR1 SGHVS and CDR2 FQNEAQ. The CDR3 spells CASGRGDQETQYF. CDR3 nucleotide sequence: TGTGCCAGCGGGCGGGGGGACCAAGAGACCCAGTACTTC.

The rearrangement links TRBV11-3 to TRBJ2-2; D remains ambiguous. Germline lookup yields CDR1 SGHNT and CDR2 YENEEA. This CDR3 has 12 residues. Trimming pared 5 bases from V and 3 bases from J, leaving 4 bases between. CDR3 protein: CASSPDTGELFF. In DNA, the CDR3 is TGTGCCAGCAGCCCGGACACCGGGGAGCTGTTTTTT.

The chain recombines TRBV7-9 with TRBJ2-7, with 10 bases aligning to TRBD1. V shed 2 bases, J shed 1 base, and the junction held 5 bases outside the gene matches. CDR3 length equals 16 residues. Per germline, CDR1 SEHNR and CDR2 FQNEAQ (reference sequence). Written as DNA, the CDR3 is TGTGCCAGCAGCTTATCTGGGACAGGGGTATCCTACGAGCAGTACTTC. Protein: CASSLSGTGVSYEQYF.

The chain uses TRBV5-1 and TRBJ1-4; D possibly corresponds to TRBD1 (6 bases). The germline gives CDR1 SGHRS, CDR2 YFSETQ. Trimming took off 3 bases at V and 6 bases at J, with 12 bases between the two ends. This CDR3 is built from 14 residues. The CDR3 DNA reads as TGCGCCAGCAGCTCCAGGGGTGGGGATGAAAAACTGTTTTTT. Translated, it gives CASSSRGGDEKLFF. The full variable domain, rest sourced from reference TRBV5-1 and TRBJ1-4, is KAGVTQTPRYLIKTRGQQVTLSCSPISGHRSVSWYQQTPGQGLQFLFEYFSETQRNKGNFPGRFSGRQFSNSRSEMNVSTLELGDSALYLCASSSRGGDEKLFFGSGTQLSVL.

V is TRBV7-2 and J is TRBJ2-2, with TRBD1 identical over 10 bases. Germline lookup yields CDR1 SGHTA and CDR2 FQGNSA. V shed 5 bases and J 7 bases; nucleotides not matched to a gene: 4. This CDR3 is built from 14 residues. The CDR3 region is CASSRDRGSGELFF. The CDR3 nucleotides read TGTGCCAGCAGCAGGGACAGGGGAAGCGGGGAGCTGTTTTTT.

V is TRBV28 and J is TRBJ1-5, with 9 nucleotides matching TRBD1. Germline CDR1 is MDHEN and CDR2 is SYDVKM. Trimming took 6 bases from V and 3 from J; bases not matched to a gene: 12. The CDR3 sequence is 17 residues long. Here the CDR3 DNA reads TGTGCCAGCAGGCCCGCTGACAGGGGGGACTCCAATCAGCCCCAGCATTTT. This encodes CASRPADRGDSNQPQHF.

The chain is built from TRBV28 and TRBJ1-5; possible D gene TRBD1, 5 bases. The CDR3 length is 12 residues. Per germline, CDR1 MDHEN and CDR2 SYDVKM. The V and J ends lost 4 bases and 6 bases respectively, with 7 bases between them. The CDR3 here is CASSSGIQPQHF. DNA of the CDR3: TGTGCCAGCAGTTCAGGGATTCAGCCCCAGCATTTT.

This clone was seen once. The rearrangement uses TRBV18 and TRBJ1-1; 7 bases line up with TRBD1. Trimming took 2 bases from V and 1 from J; bases not matched to a gene: 4. The CDR3 loop spans 15 amino acids. CDR1 KGHSH and CDR2 LQKENI come from the germline V gene. The CDR3, as DNA: TGTGCCAGCTCACCATCGGGACAGCCGAACACTGAAGCTTTCTTT. The encoded protein is CASSPSGQPNTEAFF.

The count of this clone is one. The same CDR3 also results from other DNA sequences found in this sample. The chain couples TRBV7-9 to TRBJ1-4; no firm D call. Germline CDR1 reads SEHNR; CDR2 reads FQNEAQ (reference sequence). The CDR3 has 13 residues. V dropped 2 bases and J dropped 4 bases, with 5 bases sitting between them. CDR3: CASSLRVNEKLFF. DNA for the CDR3: TGTGCCAGCAGCTTAAGAGTTAATGAAAAACTGTTTTTT.

J is TRBJ2-3 and V is TRBV5-1, with D possibly being TRBD1 (5 bases). Germline V lookup: CDR1 SGHRS, CDR2 YFSETQ. The CDR3 is 14 amino acids. Trimming left V 4 bases short and J 2 bases short, with 11 bases between. Here the CDR3 reads CASSAGHPTDTQYF. The DNA of the CDR3 is TGCGCCAGCAGCGCCGGACACCCCACAGATACGCAGTATTTT.

The chain recombines TRBV19 with TRBJ2-2; no clear D gene. The CDR3 loop spans 14 amino acids. Trimming shortened V by 3 bases and J by 3 bases, and 8 bases separated the two germline ends. Germline V gene sequence: CDR1 LNHDA, CDR2 SQIVND (reference sequence). CDR3 region: CASSIFEDTGELFF. The CDR3 coding sequence is TGTGCCAGTAGTATTTTTGAGGACACCGGGGAGCTGTTTTTT. Supplemented by reference TRBV19 and TRBJ2-2, the full variable domain reads DGGITQSPKYLFRKEGQNVTLSCEQNLNHDAMYWYRQDPGQGLRLIYYSQIVNDFQKGDIAEGYSVSREKKESFPLTVTSAQKNPTAFYLCASSIFEDTGELFFGEGSRLTVL.

The J gene is TRBJ1-4, the V gene TRBV10-3, with D unresolved. The CDR3 is 15 amino acids. Trimming took off 0 bases at V and 1 base at J, with 6 bases between the two ends. Per germline, CDR1 ENHRY and CDR2 SYGVKD. The CDR3, as DNA: TGTGCCATCAGTGAGTCAGGAGGAACTAATGAAAAACTGTTTTTT. Encoded protein: CAISESGGTNEKLFF.

This clone occurred once. This sequence joins TRBV6-5 and TRBJ1-2; D ambiguous. The V and J ends lost 1 base and 3 bases respectively, with 12 bases between them. The germline gives CDR1 MNHEY, CDR2 SVGAGI. The length of the CDR3 is 15 residues. The CDR3, as DNA: TGTGCCAGCAGTTACTACGAGGATTTCGACTATGGCTACACCTTC. Its translation: CASSYYEDFDYGYTF.

This clone was seen more than once but under ten times. The J gene is TRBJ1-1, the V gene TRBV19; D may be TRBD1 (5 bases). This CDR3 contains 14 residues. Germline V CDR1 and CDR2: LNHDA, SQIVND (reference sequence). V was cut by 4 bases and J by 3 bases, with 12 bases left in between. This CDR3 is CASSTLGGYTEAFF. The CDR3 DNA follows: TGTGCCAGTAGTACCCTCGGGGGTTACACTGAAGCTTTCTTT. The variable domain in full, with the rest retrieved from reference TRBV19 and TRBJ1-1, is DGGITQSPKYLFRKEGQNVTLSCEQNLNHDAMYWYRQDPGQGLRLIYYSQIVNDFQKGDIAEGYSVSREKKESFPLTVTSAQKNPTAFYLCASSTLGGYTEAFFGQGTRLTVV.